The 9 T cell receptor beta chains below come from one sample, sequenced in a study of T cells in tumors after PD-1 blockade. Clones were sequenced by immunoSEQ multiplex PCR, and TCRdb holds only the in-frame ones, with some missing. The table includes about 34,000 clones, roughly four fifths detected once. Sample: PBMCs, taken after anti-PD-1 treatment. The receptors were gathered from a human donor with basal cell carcinoma.

The chain is built from TRBV5-1 and TRBJ2-3; D remains ambiguous. The V end lost 1 base, the J end lost 15 bases, and 15 bases lay between the germline ends. This CDR3 comprises 12 residues. The germline gives CDR1 SGHRS, CDR2 YFSETQ. CDR3 loop: CASSLLIGPVYF. Written as DNA, the CDR3 is TGCGCCAGCAGCTTGTTGATCGGGCCGGTATATTTT. Supplemented by reference TRBV5-1 and TRBJ2-3, the full variable domain reads KAGVTQTPRYLIKTRGQQVTLSCSPISGHRSVSWYQQTPGQGLQFLFEYFSETQRNKGNFPGRFSGRQFSNSRSEMNVSTLELGDSALYLCASSLLIGPVYFGPGTRLTVL.

This chain links TRBV28 with TRBJ1-1, with a tentative D call TRBD1 (5 bases). CDR1 and CDR2 from the germline V gene are MDHEN and SYDVKM. This CDR3 comprises 13 residues. V dropped 6 bases and J dropped 1 base, with 9 bases sitting between them. The CDR3 bases are TGTGCCAGCAGCTCGGACAAGAACACTGAAGCTTTCTTT. Protein sequence: CASSSDKNTEAFF.

This clone was seen a handful of times. The chain is built from TRBV2 and TRBJ2-7; D remains unclear. Trimming stripped 4 bases from V and 3 bases from J, with 7 bases between. CDR1 and CDR2 (germline): SNHLY, FYNNEI. This CDR3 contains 12 residues. CDR3 loop: CASSGLNYEQYF. In DNA form, the CDR3 reads TGTGCCAGCAGTGGACTGAACTACGAGCAGTACTTC.

The V gene is TRBV7-2, the J gene TRBJ2-1; tentative D call: TRBD2 (6 bases). Germline values: CDR1 SGHTA, CDR2 FQGNSA. The CDR3 contains 16 residues. The V and J ends lost 1 base and 4 bases respectively, with 14 bases between them. Here the CDR3 reads CASSLGGDVRYNEQFF. The CDR3 nucleotides read TGTGCCAGCAGCTTAGGGGGGGACGTCCGTTACAATGAGCAGTTCTTC.

V usage is TRBV30 and J usage is TRBJ2-4; D is undetermined. Germline V gene sequence: CDR1 GTSNPN, CDR2 SVGIG (reference sequence). Trimming removed 4 bases from V and 8 bases from J, with 12 bases in between. The CDR3 has 12 residues. The CDR3 DNA reads TGTGCCTGGACCCCCCAAGGAGACATTCAGTACTTC. Amino acids: CAWTPQGDIQYF.

V and J are TRBV9 and TRBJ2-2, with TRBD2 as a possible D gene (6 bases). Germline CDR1 reads SGDLS; CDR2 reads YYNGEE. V was clipped by 0 bases and J by 5 bases, with 8 bases between them. The CDR3 sequence is 14 residues long. CDR3: CASSVARGTGELFF. DNA for the CDR3: TGTGCCAGCAGCGTAGCGCGGGGTACCGGGGAGCTGTTTTTT.

The genes are TRBV7-2 and TRBJ2-1, with TRBD2 identical over 10 bases. Germline values: CDR1 SGHTA, CDR2 FQGNSA. CDR3 size: 14 residues. V was clipped by 1 base and J by 10 bases; unmatched bases: 4. CDR3 coding DNA: TGTGCCAGCAGCTTAGGAGCGGGAGGGGGAGAGCAGTTCTTC. Protein sequence: CASSLGAGGGEQFF.

The chain links TRBV14 to TRBJ1-6; D not resolved. Germline loops: CDR1 SGHDN, CDR2 FVKESK. The CDR3 totals 16 residues. V lost 1 base, J lost 5 bases, and 12 bases lay in between. CDR3 loop: CASSQVNRANNSPLHF. The CDR3 region has the DNA TGTGCCAGCAGCCAAGTCAATAGGGCAAATAATTCACCCCTCCACTTT.

The rearrangement joins TRBV7-2 to TRBJ1-1, with TRBD1 as a possible D gene (6 bases). The ends were cut back, 4 bases at V and 10 bases at J, with 16 bases in the middle. This CDR3 contains 13 residues. Germline CDR1 is SGHTA and CDR2 is FQGNSA. The CDR3: CASSSSGGAVAFF. The CDR3, as DNA: TGTGCCAGCAGCTCGAGCGGGGGGGCGGTAGCTTTCTTT.